Listed here are 21 T cell receptor beta chains from one sample, sequenced in a study of CD8 T cells in Susac syndrome (dated by TCRdb to the late 2010s). Libraries were made using the immunoSEQ multiplex PCR assay. RNA was extracted using the RNeasy kit, and roughly 0.5 to 1 ug of the RNA was reverse transcribed with random hexamers. The public reads were reprocessed in TCRdb via fastp at Q25 and MiXCR, keeping in-frame beta chains. CDR3 protein duplicates are merged, each entry listing the most common genes and DNA. The sample table contains 250,000 to 350,000 distinct CDR3 sequences; only one count was recorded for about 88% of them. 0.11% of the sample is in the top ten clones. Input material: CD8+ T cells from PBMCs. The receptors were sampled from a human donor with multiple sclerosis.

The V gene is TRBV19, the J gene TRBJ2-1, with D possibly being TRBD1 (6 bases). Germline-derived CDR1 and CDR2 are LNHDA and SQIVND (reference sequence). Between the trimmed V and J ends, which lost 5 bases and 3 bases, there was a span of 14 bases. The CDR3 runs 15 residues. The CDR3 reads CASSERDTLYNEQFF. CDR3 in DNA: TGTGCCAGTAGTGAGAGGGACACCCTCTACAATGAGCAGTTCTTC.

The chain employs TRBV4-1 and TRBJ2-3; D perhaps matches TRBD2 (5 bases). V shed 2 bases and J shed 6 bases, with 12 bases lying between them. The CDR3 covers 14 residues. CDR1 MGHRA and CDR2 YSYEKL come from the germline V gene. The CDR3 coding sequence is TGCGCCAGCAGCCAACGGGGTAGTGGGGATACGCAGTATTTT. Translated, it gives CASSQRGSGDTQYF.

In nucleotides, the CDR3 is TGTGCCAGCAGCGCCCGACGGGGGGGGCTGAGGGAGACCCAGTACTTC. Residues: CASSARRGGLRETQYF. The chain combines TRBV9 with TRBJ2-5, with 8 nucleotides matching TRBD2. Trimming took 3 bases from V and 5 from J; bases not matched to a gene: 12. The length of the CDR3 is 16 residues. Germline CDR1 reads SGDLS; CDR2 reads YYNGEE.

The chain employs TRBV5-1 and TRBJ1-1; D uncertain. The CDR3 extends over 14 amino acids. V dropped 7 bases and J dropped 5 bases, with 18 bases sitting between them. The germline V gene has CDR1 SGHRS and CDR2 YFSETQ. DNA of the CDR3: TGCGCCAGCCACTCTGAAAGGGCGGGTACTGAAGCTTTCTTT. Its translation: CASHSERAGTEAFF.

The rearrangement joins TRBV24-1 to TRBJ2-7; D not resolved. Between the trimmed V and J ends, which lost 3 bases and 3 bases, there was a span of 11 bases. This CDR3 is built from 14 residues. The V gene's germline CDR1 is KGHDR and CDR2 SFDVKD. This CDR3 is CATSDPAINYEQYF. CDR3 nucleotide sequence: TGTGCCACCAGTGATCCCGCCATTAACTACGAGCAGTACTTC.

The chain uses TRBV7-8 and TRBJ2-2; the match to TRBD1 covers 7 bases. This CDR3 spans 15 amino acids. Germline V gene data show CDR1 as SGHVS and CDR2 as FQNEAQ. V gave up 5 bases and J gave up 4 bases; unmatched junction bases: 7. Here the CDR3 reads CASSPGTALTGELFF. The CDR3 nucleotides are TGTGCCAGCAGCCCCGGGACAGCACTCACCGGGGAGCTGTTTTTT.

This clonotype has just a few counts. This chain joins TRBV6-1 and TRBJ2-5; D is ambiguous. The CDR3 is 10 residues long. Germline CDR1 and CDR2: MNHNS and SASEGT. Between the trimmed V and J ends, which lost 5 bases and 5 bases, there was a span of 3 bases. DNA for the CDR3: TGTGCCAGCAGTTGGGAGACCCAGTACTTC. Its protein product is CASSWETQYF.

This chain connects TRBV4-1 to TRBJ2-3; D remains ambiguous. Germline assignment: CDR1 MGHRA and CDR2 YSYEKL. V lost 1 base and J 5 bases, leaving 7 bases between the germline ends. There are 13 residues in the CDR3. The CDR3 region is CASSQGQVDTQYF. CDR3 bases: TGCGCCAGCAGCCAAGGGCAGGTAGATACGCAGTATTTT.

This chain connects TRBV27 to TRBJ2-1; D gene ambiguous. This CDR3 has 15 residues. Trimming stripped 5 bases from V and 0 bases from J, with 11 bases between. Germline CDR1 reads MNHEY; CDR2 reads SMNVEV (reference sequence). The CDR3 region is CASSLGYGSYNEQFF. CDR3 coding DNA: TGTGCCAGCAGTCTCGGATACGGCTCCTACAATGAGCAGTTCTTC.

The V gene is TRBV10-1, the J gene TRBJ2-2; D may be TRBD2 (6 bases). The V gene lost 6 bases and the J gene lost 7 bases, with 18 bases spanning the gap. The germline V gene encodes CDR1 WNHNN and CDR2 SYGVQD (reference sequence). The CDR3 runs to 15 residues. Written as DNA, the CDR3 is TGCGCCAGCAGGGAATCGGACGGAGGGAGCGGGGAGCTGTTTTTT. Translating gives CASRESDGGSGELFF.

This rearrangement joins TRBV19 to TRBJ2-1, with D possibly being TRBD2 (6 bases). Trimming removed 2 bases from V and 7 bases from J, with 18 bases in between. CDR3 length: 16 residues. The germline V gene encodes CDR1 LNHDA and CDR2 SQIVND (reference sequence). The CDR3 sequence is CASSIYPAEGGNEQFF. For the CDR3, the DNA is TGTGCCAGTAGTATATACCCCGCGGAGGGTGGGAATGAGCAGTTCTTC.

This chain connects TRBV7-6 to TRBJ2-1, with 10 bases fitting TRBD1. CDR3 length: 16 amino acids. V shed 2 bases, J shed 8 bases, and the junction held 9 bases outside the gene matches. Germline V gives CDR1 SGHVS, CDR2 FNYEAQ. CDR3 residues: CASSLQGGQGTYEQFF. CDR3 nucleotide sequence: TGTGCCAGCAGCTTACAAGGGGGACAGGGGACGTATGAGCAGTTCTTC.

The CDR3 sequence is CASSLRQGSTDTQYF. The CDR3 DNA sequence: TGTGCCAGCAGTTTGAGACAGGGGAGCACAGATACGCAGTATTTT. The V gene is TRBV5-4, the J gene TRBJ2-3; the match to TRBD1 covers 8 bases. J was trimmed by 0 bases and V by 5 bases; bases with no gene match: 5. Germline values: CDR1 SGHNT, CDR2 YYREEE (reference sequence). The CDR3 totals 15 residues.

A remark on this clonotype: Relative to the germline gene, one junction end is altered; a read error may explain this. The chain uses TRBV7-7 and TRBJ2-3; TRBD2 agrees at 10 bases. This CDR3 is 15 amino acids long. Per germline, CDR1 SSHAT and CDR2 FNYEAQ (reference sequence). The CDR3, as DNA: TGTGCTAGCAGCCTTGGACTAGCGGTCACAGATACGCAGTATTTT. Translating gives CASSLGLAVTDTQYF.

The rearrangement joins TRBV2 to TRBJ2-2; the D is unclear. Germline CDR1 reads SNHLY; CDR2 reads FYNNEI. V gave up 4 bases and J gave up 5 bases, with 5 bases separating them. This CDR3 is 12 amino acids long. The CDR3 DNA is TGTGCCAGCAGTGGGGAAACCGGGGAGCTGTTTTTT. This gives the protein CASSGETGELFF.

The V gene is TRBV11-2, the J gene TRBJ1-1; tentative D call: TRBD1 (5 bases). V lost 4 bases to trimming and J lost 4 bases, with 13 bases between them. The length of the CDR3 is 14 residues. In germline, CDR1 is SGHAT, CDR2 FQNNGV. The CDR3 DNA sequence: TGTGCCAGCAGCTGGACCCAGGGAGCCACTGAAGCTTTCTTT. Translating it yields CASSWTQGATEAFF. The complete variable domain, with remaining parts taken from reference TRBV11-2 and TRBJ1-1, reads EAGVAQSPRYKIIEKRQSVAFWCNPISGHATLYWYQQILGQGPKLLIQFQNNGVVDDSQLPKDRFSAERLKGVDSTLKIQPAKLEDSAVYLCASSWTQGATEAFFGQGTRLTVV.

J is TRBJ1-6 and V is TRBV15, with 9 bases aligning to TRBD1. The CDR3 is 15 residues long. The V gene's germline CDR1 is LNHNV and CDR2 YYDKDF (reference sequence). V shed 5 bases and J 6 bases; nucleotides not matched to a gene: 5. This CDR3 reads CATSGDRAVNSPLHF. The CDR3 region has the DNA TGTGCCACCAGCGGGGACAGGGCTGTTAATTCACCCCTCCACTTT.

The J gene is TRBJ2-3, the V gene TRBV19; D perhaps matches TRBD2 (6 bases). The germline V gene encodes CDR1 LNHDA and CDR2 SQIVND (reference sequence). CDR3 length: 13 amino acids. V lost 6 bases to trimming and J lost 5 bases, with 12 bases between them. CDR3 in DNA: TGTGCCAGTAGCCGGGACTTAGAAGATACGCAGTATTTT. It is translated as CASSRDLEDTQYF.

The V call is TRBV6-6, the J call TRBJ1-5; D gene uncertain. Germline V gene lookup returns CDR1 MNHNY and CDR2 SVGAGI (reference sequence). The V and J ends lost 6 bases and 6 bases respectively, with 15 bases between them. This CDR3 contains 14 residues. CDR3 DNA: TGTGCCAGCAGCCCCGGACCGAGGGTTCAGCCCCAGCATTTT. Encoded protein: CASSPGPRVQPQHF.

The chain joins TRBV2 to TRBJ2-1; 7 bases are shared with TRBD2. Looked up from germline, CDR1 is SNHLY and CDR2 is FYNNEI. This CDR3 has 14 residues. With V trimmed by 7 bases and J by 4 bases, 7 bases remained unmatched. CDR3 loop: CASKESGNYNEQFF. For the CDR3, the DNA is TGTGCCAGCAAGGAAAGCGGGAATTACAATGAGCAGTTCTTC.

Note on this clonotype: A junction boundary mismatches the germline segment, possibly from a read error. The V gene is TRBV11-2, the J gene TRBJ2-5; 7 nucleotides line up with TRBD2. The germline gives CDR1 SGHAT, CDR2 FQNNGV. The CDR3 sequence is 20 residues long. The CDR3 DNA reads TGTGCCAGCAGCCTAGAGGTCGTCGGGGGGAGGGCGCTTTTCAAAGAGACCCAGTACTTC. Its protein is CASSLEVVGGRALFKETQYF.